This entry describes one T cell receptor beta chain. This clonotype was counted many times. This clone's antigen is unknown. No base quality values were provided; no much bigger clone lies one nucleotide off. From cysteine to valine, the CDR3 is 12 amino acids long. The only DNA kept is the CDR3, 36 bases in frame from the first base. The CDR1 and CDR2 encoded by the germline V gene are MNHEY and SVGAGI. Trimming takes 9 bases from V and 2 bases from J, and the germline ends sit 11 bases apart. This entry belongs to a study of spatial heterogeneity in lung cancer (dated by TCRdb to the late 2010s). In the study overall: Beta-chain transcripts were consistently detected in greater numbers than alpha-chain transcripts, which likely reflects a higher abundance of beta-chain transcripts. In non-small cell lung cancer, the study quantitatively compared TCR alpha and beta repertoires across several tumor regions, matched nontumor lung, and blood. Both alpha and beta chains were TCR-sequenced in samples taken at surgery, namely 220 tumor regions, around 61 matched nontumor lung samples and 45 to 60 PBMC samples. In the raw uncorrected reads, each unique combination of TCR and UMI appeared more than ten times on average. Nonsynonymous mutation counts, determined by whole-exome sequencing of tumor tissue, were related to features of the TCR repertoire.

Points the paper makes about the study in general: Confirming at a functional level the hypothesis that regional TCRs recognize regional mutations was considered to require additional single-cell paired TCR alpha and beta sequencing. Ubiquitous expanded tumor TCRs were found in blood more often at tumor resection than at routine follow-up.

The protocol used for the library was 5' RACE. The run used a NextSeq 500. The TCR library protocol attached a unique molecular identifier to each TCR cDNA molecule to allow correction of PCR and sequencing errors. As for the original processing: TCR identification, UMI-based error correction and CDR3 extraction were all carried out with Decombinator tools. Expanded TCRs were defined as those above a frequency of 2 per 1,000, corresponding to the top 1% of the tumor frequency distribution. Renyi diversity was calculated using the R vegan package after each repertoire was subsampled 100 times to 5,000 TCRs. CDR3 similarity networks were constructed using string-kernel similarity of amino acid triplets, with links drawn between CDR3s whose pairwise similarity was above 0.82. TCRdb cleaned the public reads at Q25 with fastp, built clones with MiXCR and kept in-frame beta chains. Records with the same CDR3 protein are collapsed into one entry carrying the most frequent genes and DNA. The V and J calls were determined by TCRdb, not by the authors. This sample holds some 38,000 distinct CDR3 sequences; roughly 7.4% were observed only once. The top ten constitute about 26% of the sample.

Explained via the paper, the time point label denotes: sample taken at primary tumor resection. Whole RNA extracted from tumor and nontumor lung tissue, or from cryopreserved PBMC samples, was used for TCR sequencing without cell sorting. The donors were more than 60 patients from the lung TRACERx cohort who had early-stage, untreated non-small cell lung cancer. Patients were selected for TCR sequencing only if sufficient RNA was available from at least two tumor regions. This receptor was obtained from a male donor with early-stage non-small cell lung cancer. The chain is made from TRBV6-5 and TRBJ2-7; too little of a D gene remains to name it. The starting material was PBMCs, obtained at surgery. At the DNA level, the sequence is TGTGCCAGTGTACGACACCCCTACGAGCAGTACGTC. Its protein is CASVRHPYEQYV.